The text below deals with one T cell receptor (beta chain). The record originates from a study of T cells expressing NK-cell markers. TCRdb reanalyzed the 5' RACE reads and collapses them to one entry per CDR3 protein, without DNA. The sample spans more than 90,000 distinct CDR3 sequences; the ten largest clones claim about 18%. The sequencing input was blood T cells: a sorted CD56 or NKG2C T cell subset, CD4+ or CD8+ T cells, or bulk PBMC T cells (not recorded which). The sequence was collected from a woman aged 18 to 75 in good health.

CDR3: CASSWARGGYEQYF. This chain connects TRBV28 to TRBJ2-7; TCRdb calls TRBD1, which cannot be checked without DNA. This CDR3 comprises 14 residues. Per the germline V gene, CDR1 is MDHEN and CDR2 is SYDVKM.